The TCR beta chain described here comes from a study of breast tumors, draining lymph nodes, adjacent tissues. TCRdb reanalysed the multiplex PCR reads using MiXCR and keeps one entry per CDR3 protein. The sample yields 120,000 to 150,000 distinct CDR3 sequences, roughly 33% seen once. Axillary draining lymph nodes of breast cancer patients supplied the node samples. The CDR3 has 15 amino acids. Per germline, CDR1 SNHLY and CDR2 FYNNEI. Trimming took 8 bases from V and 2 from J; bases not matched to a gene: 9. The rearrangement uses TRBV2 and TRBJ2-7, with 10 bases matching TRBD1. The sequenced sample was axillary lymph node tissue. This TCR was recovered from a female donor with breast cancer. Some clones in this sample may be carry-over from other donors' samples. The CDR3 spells CASLTPGQGPYEQYF. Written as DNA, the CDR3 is TGTGCCAGCCTCACCCCGGGACAGGGGCCCTACGAGCAGTACTTC.